This is a list of T cell receptor beta chains from one sample in a study of T cells in Graves' hyperthyroidism and ophthalmopathy. TCRdb passed the multiplex PCR reads through MiXCR, listing each CDR3 protein once. Among approximately 380,000 distinct CDR3 sequences listed, over 12% were seen once. Source material: blood. The receptors derive from a man aged 45-65 years with Graves' ophthalmopathy. Both conserved end residues are part of each CDR3. The D gene is left open where the match is weak. Expanded clones get a size class; other rows say once, few or many, or leave the size out.

cdr3_nt: TGTGCCAGCAACCTGGGACTAGCGGGAGAAACCGGGGAGCTGTTTTTT
cdr3_aa: CASNLGLAGETGELFF
v_call: TRBV6-2/TRBV6-3
d_call: TRBD2
j_call: TRBJ2-2
clone_size: -

cdr3_nt: TGTGCCAGCAGCCGCAGGACAGGGCGGGTGAACACTGAAGCTTTCTTT
cdr3_aa: CASSRRTGRVNTEAFF
v_call: TRBV11-3
d_call: TRBD1
j_call: TRBJ1-1
clone_size: many

cdr3_nt: TGCGCCAGCAATGTCTGGAGACAGGGTGATGGCTACACCTTC
cdr3_aa: CASNVWRQGDGYTF
v_call: TRBV6-5
d_call: TRBD1
j_call: TRBJ1-2
clone_size: -

cdr3_nt: TGTGCCAGCACCCTCCAGGTCTTGGGTGAGCAGTACTTC
cdr3_aa: CASTLQVLGEQYF
v_call: TRBV12-3/TRBV12-4
d_call: -
j_call: TRBJ2-7
clone_size: many

cdr3_nt: TGCGCCAGCAGCTGGGGGACAGGGGCTGACGAGCAGTACTTC
cdr3_aa: CASSWGTGADEQYF
v_call: TRBV5-1
d_call: TRBD1
j_call: TRBJ2-7
clone_size: many

cdr3_nt: TGCAGTGCTAGAGGGGGGGCAGGCTCGTCCGACGAGCAGTACTTC
cdr3_aa: CSARGGAGSSDEQYF
v_call: TRBV20-1
d_call: -
j_call: TRBJ2-7
clone_size: many

cdr3_nt: TGTGCCAGCAGCCCGACTCGGGGGGGATTCACAGATACGCAGTATTTT
cdr3_aa: CASSPTRGGFTDTQYF
v_call: TRBV7-2
d_call: TRBD2
j_call: TRBJ2-3
clone_size: many

cdr3_nt: TGTGCCAGCAGTTATCACAATGAGCAGTTCTTC
cdr3_aa: CASSYHNEQFF
v_call: TRBV12-3/TRBV12-4
d_call: -
j_call: TRBJ2-1
clone_size: few

cdr3_nt: TGCAGTGCTAGCGCTACTAGCGGGCATTACAATGAGCAGTTCTTC
cdr3_aa: CSASATSGHYNEQFF
v_call: TRBV20-1
d_call: TRBD2
j_call: TRBJ2-1
clone_size: many

cdr3_nt: TGTGCCAGCAGTTCGATTTCCAGGGGGCTCGATGAGCAGTTCTTC
cdr3_aa: CASSSISRGLDEQFF
v_call: TRBV28
d_call: TRBD1
j_call: TRBJ2-1
clone_size: many

cdr3_nt: TGTGCCTGGAGTGTACGGGGTGAGGGGGCAAGAACCGGGGAGCTGTTTTTT
cdr3_aa: CAWSVRGEGARTGELFF
v_call: TRBV30
d_call: TRBD1
j_call: TRBJ2-2
clone_size: many

cdr3_nt: TGTGCCAGCAGCTTTCTAGGGCCCCAGGGGCAGTTCTTC
cdr3_aa: CASSFLGPQGQFF
v_call: TRBV11-2
d_call: -
j_call: TRBJ2-1
clone_size: -

cdr3_nt: TGCGCCAGCAGAACCCAGCGGGGGACCACAGATACGCAGTATTTT
cdr3_aa: CASRTQRGTTDTQYF
v_call: TRBV5-1
d_call: TRBD2
j_call: TRBJ2-3
clone_size: many

cdr3_nt: TGCAGCGTTGCGACTAGCGGGTACGAGCAGTACTTC
cdr3_aa: CSVATSGYEQYF
v_call: TRBV29-1
d_call: TRBD2
j_call: TRBJ2-7
clone_size: many

cdr3_nt: TGTGCCAGCAGCTATGCCCGGGCCATGAACACTGAAGCTTTCTTT
cdr3_aa: CASSYARAMNTEAFF
v_call: TRBV7-9
d_call: -
j_call: TRBJ1-1
clone_size: few

cdr3_nt: TGCAGTGCTAGAGATCGACTAGCGGGGTACTCTGGGGCCAACGTCCTGACTTTC
cdr3_aa: CSARDRLAGYSGANVLTF
v_call: TRBV20-1
d_call: TRBD2
j_call: TRBJ2-6
clone_size: -

cdr3_nt: TGTGCCAGCACCCATAGCGGGGAACTACGAGAGCAGTACTTC
cdr3_aa: CASTHSGELREQYF
v_call: TRBV5-4
d_call: TRBD2
j_call: TRBJ2-7
clone_size: few

cdr3_nt: TGTGCCAGCAGTTTAAGGGGGACTGAAGCTTTCTTT
cdr3_aa: CASSLRGTEAFF
v_call: TRBV12-3/TRBV12-4
d_call: -
j_call: TRBJ1-1
clone_size: many

cdr3_nt: TGTGCCTGGAGTTGGGACAGGGTAAAGGATGGCTACACCTTC
cdr3_aa: CAWSWDRVKDGYTF
v_call: TRBV30
d_call: TRBD1
j_call: TRBJ1-2
clone_size: many

cdr3_nt: TGTGCCAGCAGTAAGACCGGGACAGGGACCCACGAGCAGTACTTC
cdr3_aa: CASSKTGTGTHEQYF
v_call: TRBV6-1
d_call: TRBD1
j_call: TRBJ2-7
clone_size: -

cdr3_nt: TGTGCCAGCAGCTTAGACCTCGGCTATGGCTACACCTTC
cdr3_aa: CASSLDLGYGYTF
v_call: TRBV11-2
d_call: -
j_call: TRBJ1-2
clone_size: many

cdr3_nt: TGCAGTGCTAGAGATTTGGGTAGGGGGGCCGATACGCAGTATTTT
cdr3_aa: CSARDLGRGADTQYF
v_call: TRBV20-1
d_call: -
j_call: TRBJ2-3
clone_size: -

cdr3_nt: TGTGCCTGGGGTCGCAGGGGAGGGGAAAAACTGTTTTTT
cdr3_aa: CAWGRRGGEKLFF
v_call: TRBV30
d_call: -
j_call: TRBJ1-4
clone_size: few

cdr3_nt: TGTGCCAGCTTCCCGGACGGGCATGGTACGCAGTATTTT
cdr3_aa: CASFPDGHGTQYF
v_call: TRBV18
d_call: -
j_call: TRBJ2-3
clone_size: -

cdr3_nt: TGCAGTGCCCCCGTGGGACAGCCAAATCAGCCCCAGCATTTT
cdr3_aa: CSAPVGQPNQPQHF
v_call: TRBV20-1
d_call: TRBD1
j_call: TRBJ1-5
clone_size: many

cdr3_nt: TGTGCCAGCAGCTTAGCTGACAGGGTGTTGGGGGAGCAGTACTTC
cdr3_aa: CASSLADRVLGEQYF
v_call: TRBV11-2
d_call: TRBD1
j_call: TRBJ2-7
clone_size: many

cdr3_nt: TGTGCCACCAGCAGAGATACGACGATACCGAATACGCAGTATTTT
cdr3_aa: CATSRDTTIPNTQYF
v_call: TRBV15
d_call: -
j_call: TRBJ2-3
clone_size: many

cdr3_nt: TGTGCCTGGACCTCGGGGCCAGCCATATATTTT
cdr3_aa: CAWTSGPAIYF
v_call: TRBV30
d_call: -
j_call: TRBJ1-3
clone_size: many

cdr3_nt: TGTGCCAGCAGTGATAAGTGGTTGGCAGCTTTCTTT
cdr3_aa: CASSDKWLAAFF
v_call: TRBV6-1
d_call: -
j_call: TRBJ1-1
clone_size: many

cdr3_nt: TGTGCCAGCACCGGCGGAGGGAGTTTAGGCTATGGCTACACCTTC
cdr3_aa: CASTGGGSLGYGYTF
v_call: TRBV6-1
d_call: -
j_call: TRBJ1-2
clone_size: many

cdr3_nt: TGTGCCAGCACCGAGTGGCAGGGCAACACTGAAGCTTTCTTT
cdr3_aa: CASTEWQGNTEAFF
v_call: TRBV7-6
d_call: -
j_call: TRBJ1-1
clone_size: -

cdr3_nt: TGTGCCAGCAGTCTTCGACTAGGAGACGGCGAGCAGTACTTC
cdr3_aa: CASSLRLGDGEQYF
v_call: TRBV27
d_call: -
j_call: TRBJ2-7
clone_size: many

cdr3_nt: TGTGCCAGCAGCCTGGGGAGTGACCAAGAGACCCAGTACTTC
cdr3_aa: CASSLGSDQETQYF
v_call: TRBV11-2
d_call: -
j_call: TRBJ2-5
clone_size: many

cdr3_nt: TGTGCCAGCAGCCAAGAACTAGCGGGAGCCTACGAGCAGTACTTC
cdr3_aa: CASSQELAGAYEQYF
v_call: TRBV4-2
d_call: TRBD2
j_call: TRBJ2-7
clone_size: many

cdr3_nt: TGCGCCAGCAGCCAAGGCCTAGCGAGCAGCTCCTACGAGCAGTACTTC
cdr3_aa: CASSQGLASSSYEQYF
v_call: TRBV4-1
d_call: -
j_call: TRBJ2-7
clone_size: many

cdr3_nt: TGTGCCAGCAGCCCCACCGCGGGTCAAACTACATACACTGAAGCTTTCTTT
cdr3_aa: CASSPTAGQTTYTEAFF
v_call: TRBV7-9
d_call: -
j_call: TRBJ1-1
clone_size: -

cdr3_nt: TGTGCCAACGGGAGGGCCCGCTCCTACGAGCAGTACTTC
cdr3_aa: CANGRARSYEQYF
v_call: TRBV6-2/TRBV6-3
d_call: TRBD2
j_call: TRBJ2-7
clone_size: -

cdr3_nt: TGTGCCAGCAGCAACCAGGCGTTCTCCTACAATGAGCAGTTCTTC
cdr3_aa: CASSNQAFSYNEQFF
v_call: TRBV9
d_call: -
j_call: TRBJ2-1
clone_size: -

cdr3_nt: TGTGCCAGCGTTCCCGGACTTCCTGGGGCGGGCGAGCAGTACTTC
cdr3_aa: CASVPGLPGAGEQYF
v_call: TRBV27
d_call: -
j_call: TRBJ2-7
clone_size: few

cdr3_nt: TGTGCCAGCAGCCGGGAGGCCCAGTACTTC
cdr3_aa: CASSREAQYF
v_call: TRBV11-2
d_call: TRBD2
j_call: TRBJ2-5
clone_size: many

cdr3_nt: TGTGCCAGCAGCCCCTACGGTGAGCAGTTCTTC
cdr3_aa: CASSPYGEQFF
v_call: TRBV7-2
d_call: -
j_call: TRBJ2-1
clone_size: many

cdr3_nt: TGCGCCAGCACCGTAAACAGGGGTTCTGGCGAGCAGTACTTC
cdr3_aa: CASTVNRGSGEQYF
v_call: TRBV5-1
d_call: TRBD1
j_call: TRBJ2-7
clone_size: few

cdr3_nt: TGTGCCAGCAGCCGGGACAGGGTAGATCAGCCCCAGCATTTT
cdr3_aa: CASSRDRVDQPQHF
v_call: TRBV12-3/TRBV12-4
d_call: TRBD1
j_call: TRBJ1-5
clone_size: many

cdr3_nt: TGTGCCAGCAGCTTAGCGGGACTAGCGGGAGGGAAGGATGAGCAGTTCTTC
cdr3_aa: CASSLAGLAGGKDEQFF
v_call: TRBV7-9
d_call: TRBD2
j_call: TRBJ2-1
clone_size: -

cdr3_nt: TGTGCCACCAGTGAGACGGGGGTGCTCAATGAGCAGTTCTTC
cdr3_aa: CATSETGVLNEQFF
v_call: TRBV24-1
d_call: -
j_call: TRBJ2-1
clone_size: -

cdr3_nt: TGTGCCAGCAGTAGGAGCTTGCTCAGCGGGAGGTCCGATGAGCAGTTCTTC
cdr3_aa: CASSRSLLSGRSDEQFF
v_call: TRBV6-1
d_call: TRBD2
j_call: TRBJ2-1
clone_size: -

cdr3_nt: TGTGCCAGCAGTTTATCGACTCTCCCCCAAGAGACCCAGTACTTC
cdr3_aa: CASSLSTLPQETQYF
v_call: TRBV27
d_call: -
j_call: TRBJ2-5
clone_size: few

cdr3_nt: TGTGCCAGCAGTTACCTGTCCCTAGCGTCCGGGGAGCTGTTTTTT
cdr3_aa: CASSYLSLASGELFF
v_call: TRBV6-6
d_call: -
j_call: TRBJ2-2
clone_size: -

cdr3_nt: TGTGCCAGCAGTTTATACCTCATGGGGGGGCGGAATTCACCCCTCCACTTT
cdr3_aa: CASSLYLMGGRNSPLHF
v_call: TRBV28
d_call: -
j_call: TRBJ1-6
clone_size: many

cdr3_nt: TGTGCCAGCAGTTACCCTGGGGGCACCAGTGCTTTCTTT
cdr3_aa: CASSYPGGTSAFF
v_call: TRBV6-6
d_call: -
j_call: TRBJ1-1
clone_size: few

cdr3_nt: TGCAGTGCGACCCGACAGGGGGCATCCTACGAGCAGTACTTC
cdr3_aa: CSATRQGASYEQYF
v_call: TRBV20-1
d_call: TRBD1
j_call: TRBJ2-7
clone_size: many

cdr3_nt: TGTGCCAGCAACAACAGGGTGCAACTTCAAAACTATGGCTACACCTTC
cdr3_aa: CASNNRVQLQNYGYTF
v_call: TRBV12-3/TRBV12-4
d_call: -
j_call: TRBJ1-2
clone_size: few

cdr3_nt: TGTGCCACCAGCAGAGGAAACAGGGGTATTGCAGATACGCAGTATTTT
cdr3_aa: CATSRGNRGIADTQYF
v_call: TRBV15
d_call: TRBD1
j_call: TRBJ2-3
clone_size: many

cdr3_nt: TGTGCCAGCAGCTTGAGACTCGGACAGGGGGGTCAGCCCCAGCATTTT
cdr3_aa: CASSLRLGQGGQPQHF
v_call: TRBV5-6
d_call: TRBD1
j_call: TRBJ1-5
clone_size: few

cdr3_nt: TGTGCCAGTGAGATTGGGAAGGGTAACACCGGGGAGCTGTTTTTT
cdr3_aa: CASEIGKGNTGELFF
v_call: TRBV6-1
d_call: -
j_call: TRBJ2-2
clone_size: few

cdr3_nt: TGTGCCAGCAGTTTGGGTGGGCCTGGGGCCCAGTACTTC
cdr3_aa: CASSLGGPGAQYF
v_call: TRBV12-3/TRBV12-4
d_call: -
j_call: TRBJ2-5
clone_size: -

cdr3_nt: TGTGCCAGCAGCCCGGGACAGAATTACAATGAGCAGTTCTTC
cdr3_aa: CASSPGQNYNEQFF
v_call: TRBV7-9
d_call: TRBD1
j_call: TRBJ2-1
clone_size: many

cdr3_nt: TGCAGCGTTGTTGGGGCGGGAGGAATCCACGAGCAGTACTTC
cdr3_aa: CSVVGAGGIHEQYF
v_call: TRBV29-1
d_call: TRBD2
j_call: TRBJ2-7
clone_size: many

cdr3_nt: TGTGCCACCAGCAGATTTGCTGGCCTAGCGCACCCCTACGAGCAGTACTTC
cdr3_aa: CATSRFAGLAHPYEQYF
v_call: TRBV15
d_call: -
j_call: TRBJ2-7
clone_size: few